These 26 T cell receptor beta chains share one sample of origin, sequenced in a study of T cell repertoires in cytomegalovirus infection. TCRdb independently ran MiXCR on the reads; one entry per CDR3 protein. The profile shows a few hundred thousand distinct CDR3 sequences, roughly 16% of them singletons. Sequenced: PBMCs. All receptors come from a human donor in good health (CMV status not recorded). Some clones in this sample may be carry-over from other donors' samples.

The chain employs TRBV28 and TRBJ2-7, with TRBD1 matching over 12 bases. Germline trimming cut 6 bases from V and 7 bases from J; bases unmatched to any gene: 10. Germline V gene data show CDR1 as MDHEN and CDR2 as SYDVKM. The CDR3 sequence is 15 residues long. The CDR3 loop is CASRRPGQGAQEQYF. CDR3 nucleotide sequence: TGTGCCAGCAGACGACCGGGACAGGGGGCGCAGGAGCAGTACTTC.

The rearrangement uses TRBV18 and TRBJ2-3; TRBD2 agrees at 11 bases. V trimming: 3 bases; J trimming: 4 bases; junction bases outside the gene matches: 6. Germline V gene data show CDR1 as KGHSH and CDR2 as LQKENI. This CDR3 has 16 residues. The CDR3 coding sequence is TGTGCCAGCTCACCCTTAGCGGGGGGGCTCTCAGATACGCAGTATTTT. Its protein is CASSPLAGGLSDTQYF.

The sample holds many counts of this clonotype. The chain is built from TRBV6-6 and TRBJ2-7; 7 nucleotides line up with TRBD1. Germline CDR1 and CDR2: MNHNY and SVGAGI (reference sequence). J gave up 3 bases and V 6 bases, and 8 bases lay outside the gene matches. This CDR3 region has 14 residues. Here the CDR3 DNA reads TGTGCCAGCAGCCCCGGGACAGCTAGCTACGAGCAGTACTTC. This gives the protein CASSPGTASYEQYF.

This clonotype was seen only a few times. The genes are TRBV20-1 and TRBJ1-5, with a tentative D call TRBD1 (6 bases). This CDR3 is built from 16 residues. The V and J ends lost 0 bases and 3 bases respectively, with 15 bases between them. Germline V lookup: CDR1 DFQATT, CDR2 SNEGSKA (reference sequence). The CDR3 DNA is TGCAGTGCTAGAGACCCTCAGGGGTCCCTCAATCAGCCCCAGCATTTT. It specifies CSARDPQGSLNQPQHF.

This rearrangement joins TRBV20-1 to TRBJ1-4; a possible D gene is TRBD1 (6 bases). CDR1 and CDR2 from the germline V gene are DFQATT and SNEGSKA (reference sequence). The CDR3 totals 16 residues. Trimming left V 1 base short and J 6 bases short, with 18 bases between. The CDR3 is CSARGGQILGDEKLFF. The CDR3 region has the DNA TGCAGTGCTAGAGGTGGACAGATTTTAGGGGATGAAAAACTGTTTTTT.

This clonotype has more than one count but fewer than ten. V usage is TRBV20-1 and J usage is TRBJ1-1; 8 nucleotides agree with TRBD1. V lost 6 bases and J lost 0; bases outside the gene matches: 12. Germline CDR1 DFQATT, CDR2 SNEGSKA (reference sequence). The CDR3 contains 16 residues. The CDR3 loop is CSAKARTGYVNTEAFF. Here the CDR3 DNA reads TGCAGTGCCAAGGCGCGGACAGGGTACGTGAACACTGAAGCTTTCTTT.

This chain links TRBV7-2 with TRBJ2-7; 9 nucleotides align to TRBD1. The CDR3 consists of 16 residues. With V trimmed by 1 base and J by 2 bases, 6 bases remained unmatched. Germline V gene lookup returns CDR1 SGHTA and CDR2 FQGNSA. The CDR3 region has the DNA TGTGCCAGCAGCTTAGACAGGGGGCTGAAGACCTACGAGCAGTACTTC. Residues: CASSLDRGLKTYEQYF.

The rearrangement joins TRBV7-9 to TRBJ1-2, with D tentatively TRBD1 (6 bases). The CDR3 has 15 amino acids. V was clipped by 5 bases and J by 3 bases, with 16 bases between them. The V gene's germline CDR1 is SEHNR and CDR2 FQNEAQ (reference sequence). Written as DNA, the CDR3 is TGTGCCAGCAGCCCCCTCCAACAGGGCTACTATGGCTACACCTTC. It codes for CASSPLQQGYYGYTF.

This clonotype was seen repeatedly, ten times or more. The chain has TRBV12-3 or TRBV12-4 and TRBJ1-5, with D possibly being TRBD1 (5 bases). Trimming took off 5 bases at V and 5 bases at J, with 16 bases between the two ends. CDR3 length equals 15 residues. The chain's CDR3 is CASSPVTGGDQPQHF. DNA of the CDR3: TGTGCCAGCAGTCCCGTTACAGGCGGGGATCAGCCCCAGCATTTT.

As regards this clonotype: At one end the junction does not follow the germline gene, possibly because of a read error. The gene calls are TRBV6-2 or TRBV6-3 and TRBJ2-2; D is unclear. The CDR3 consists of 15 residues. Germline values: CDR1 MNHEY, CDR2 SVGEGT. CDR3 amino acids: CASSPSWANTRELFF. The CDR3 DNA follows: TGTGCCAGCAGCCCTAGTTGGGCGAACACCCGGGAGCTGTTTTTT.

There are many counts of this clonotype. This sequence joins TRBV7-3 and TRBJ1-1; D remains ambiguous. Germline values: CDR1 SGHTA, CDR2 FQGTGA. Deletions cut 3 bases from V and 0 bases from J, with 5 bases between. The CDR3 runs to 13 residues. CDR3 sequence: CASSFQVNTEAFF. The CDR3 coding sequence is TGTGCCAGCAGCTTCCAGGTGAACACTGAAGCTTTCTTT.

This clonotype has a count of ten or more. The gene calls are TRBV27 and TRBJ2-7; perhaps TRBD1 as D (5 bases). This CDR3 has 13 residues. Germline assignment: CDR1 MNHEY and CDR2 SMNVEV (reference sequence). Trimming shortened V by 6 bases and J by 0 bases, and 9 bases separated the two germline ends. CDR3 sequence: CASRATGSYEQYF. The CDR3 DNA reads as TGTGCCAGCAGGGCTACAGGCTCCTACGAGCAGTACTTC.

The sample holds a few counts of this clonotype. In nucleotides, the CDR3 is TGTGCCAGCAGCTTAGGATTCGGCACTGAAGCTTTCTTT. The encoded protein is CASSLGFGTEAFF. The chain recombines TRBV7-3 with TRBJ1-1; the D is unclear. Trimming left V 2 bases short and J 4 bases short, with 8 bases between. The CDR3 sequence is 13 residues long. Germline values: CDR1 SGHTA, CDR2 FQGTGA.

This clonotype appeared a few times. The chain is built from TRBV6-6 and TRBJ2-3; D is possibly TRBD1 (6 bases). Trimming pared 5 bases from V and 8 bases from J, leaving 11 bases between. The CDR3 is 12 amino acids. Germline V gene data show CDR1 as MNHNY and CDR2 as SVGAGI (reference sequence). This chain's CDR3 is CASSGGEATQYF. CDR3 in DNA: TGTGCCAGCAGTGGGGGCGAGGCTACGCAGTATTTT.

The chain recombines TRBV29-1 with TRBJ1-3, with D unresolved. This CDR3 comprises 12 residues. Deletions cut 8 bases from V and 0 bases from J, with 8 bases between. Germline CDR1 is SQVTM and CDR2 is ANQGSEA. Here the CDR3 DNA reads TGCAGCACAAGATCCTCTGGAAACACCATATATTTT. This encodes CSTRSSGNTIYF.

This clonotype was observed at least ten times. The CDR3 DNA is TGTGCCAGCAGCTTCCTAGCGAACACAGATACGCAGTATTTT. Translating gives CASSFLANTDTQYF. The chain joins TRBV7-9 to TRBJ2-3, with TRBD2 as a possible D gene (6 bases). Germline V gene lookup returns CDR1 SEHNR and CDR2 FQNEAQ (reference sequence). This CDR3 is built from 14 residues. V shed 3 bases and J shed 2 bases, with 9 bases lying between them.

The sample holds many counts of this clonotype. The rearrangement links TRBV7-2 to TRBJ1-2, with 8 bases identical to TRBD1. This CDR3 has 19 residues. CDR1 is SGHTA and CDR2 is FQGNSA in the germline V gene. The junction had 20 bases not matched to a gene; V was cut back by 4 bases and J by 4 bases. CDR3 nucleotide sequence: TGTGCCAGCAGCTCAACCCAGGACAGGGAACGGGGGAATATCTATGGCTACACCTTC. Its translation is CASSSTQDRERGNIYGYTF.

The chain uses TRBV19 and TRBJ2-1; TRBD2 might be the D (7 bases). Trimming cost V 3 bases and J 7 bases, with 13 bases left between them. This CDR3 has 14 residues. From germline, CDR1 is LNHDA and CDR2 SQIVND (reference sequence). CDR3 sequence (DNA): TGTGCCAGTAGTATTGGGGGGGGCCGTAATGAGCAGTTCTTC. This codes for CASSIGGGRNEQFF.

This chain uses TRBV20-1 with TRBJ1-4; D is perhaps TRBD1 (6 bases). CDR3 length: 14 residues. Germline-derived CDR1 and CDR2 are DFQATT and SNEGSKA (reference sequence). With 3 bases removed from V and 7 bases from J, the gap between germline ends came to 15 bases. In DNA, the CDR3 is TGCAGTGCTAGGCCGGAAGGGGGTGGTGAAAAACTGTTTTTT. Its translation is CSARPEGGGEKLFF.

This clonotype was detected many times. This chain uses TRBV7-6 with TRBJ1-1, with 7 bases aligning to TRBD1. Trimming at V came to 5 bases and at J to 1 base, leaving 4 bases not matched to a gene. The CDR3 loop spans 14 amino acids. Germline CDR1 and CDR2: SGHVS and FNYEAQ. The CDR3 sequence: CASSRDSWNTEAFF. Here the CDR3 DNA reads TGTGCCAGCAGCAGGGACAGCTGGAACACTGAAGCTTTCTTT.

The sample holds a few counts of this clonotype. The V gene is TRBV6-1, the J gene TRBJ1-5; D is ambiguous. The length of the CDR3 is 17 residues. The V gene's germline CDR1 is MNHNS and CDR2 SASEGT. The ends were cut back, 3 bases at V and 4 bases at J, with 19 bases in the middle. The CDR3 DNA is TGTGCCAGCAGTGAGAGTGGGGAAAATGAGTGGAATCAGCCCCAGCATTTT. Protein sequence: CASSESGENEWNQPQHF.

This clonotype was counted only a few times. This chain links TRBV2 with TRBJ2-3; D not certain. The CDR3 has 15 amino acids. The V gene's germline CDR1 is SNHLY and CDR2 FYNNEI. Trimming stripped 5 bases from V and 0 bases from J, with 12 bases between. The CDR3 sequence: CASSYTYTSTDTQYF. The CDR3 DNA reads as TGTGCCAGCAGTTACACATATACTAGCACAGATACGCAGTATTTT. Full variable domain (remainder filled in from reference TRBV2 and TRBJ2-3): EPEVTQTPSHQVTQMGQEVILRCVPISNHLYFYWYRQILGQKVEFLVSFYNNEISEKSEIFDDQFSVERPDGSNFTLKIRSTKLEDSAMYFCASSYTYTSTDTQYFGPGTRLTVL.

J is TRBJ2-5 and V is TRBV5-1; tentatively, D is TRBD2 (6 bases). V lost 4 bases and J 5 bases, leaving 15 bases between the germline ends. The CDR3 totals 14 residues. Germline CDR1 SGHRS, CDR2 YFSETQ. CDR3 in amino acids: CASSRPSGAETQYF. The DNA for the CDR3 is TGCGCCAGCAGCAGACCCTCGGGAGCGGAGACCCAGTACTTC. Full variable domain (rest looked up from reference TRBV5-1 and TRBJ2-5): KAGVTQTPRYLIKTRGQQVTLSCSPISGHRSVSWYQQTPGQGLQFLFEYFSETQRNKGNFPGRFSGRQFSNSRSEMNVSTLELGDSALYLCASSRPSGAETQYFGPGTRLLVL.

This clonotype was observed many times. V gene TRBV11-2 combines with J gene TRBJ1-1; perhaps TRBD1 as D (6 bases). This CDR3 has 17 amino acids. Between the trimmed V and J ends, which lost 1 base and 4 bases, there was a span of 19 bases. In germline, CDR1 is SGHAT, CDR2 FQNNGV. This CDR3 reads CASSLVGQGISGTEAFF. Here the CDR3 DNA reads TGTGCCAGCAGCTTAGTCGGGCAGGGGATATCGGGCACTGAAGCTTTCTTT.

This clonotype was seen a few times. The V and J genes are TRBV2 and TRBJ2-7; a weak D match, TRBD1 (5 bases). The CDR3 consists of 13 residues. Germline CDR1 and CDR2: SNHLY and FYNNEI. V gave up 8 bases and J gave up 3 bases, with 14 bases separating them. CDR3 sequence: CASATPGLYEQYF. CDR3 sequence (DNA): TGTGCCAGCGCAACTCCAGGGCTCTACGAGCAGTACTTC.

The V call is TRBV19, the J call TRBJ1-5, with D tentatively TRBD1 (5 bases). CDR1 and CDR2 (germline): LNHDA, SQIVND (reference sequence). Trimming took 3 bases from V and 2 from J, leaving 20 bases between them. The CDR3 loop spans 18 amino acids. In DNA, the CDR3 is TGTGCCAGTAGTATCTCTCGTCTGGGGGTCGCGGGCAATCAGCCCCAGCATTTT. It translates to CASSISRLGVAGNQPQHF.